These 28 T cell receptor beta chains were sequenced from one sample in a study of blood T cell repertoires in COVID-19. The method was immunoSEQ multiplex PCR; TCRdb's version includes in-frame clones alone and lacks a portion of them. Seen here are about 68,000 clones, roughly 85% observed once, and the top ten hold 20% to 25%. The specimen sequenced was peripheral blood. These receptors all stem from a man in his fifties with acute or convalescent COVID-19.

The chain couples TRBV28 to TRBJ1-4; 8 positions agree with TRBD1. The CDR3 is made up of 12 amino acids. CDR1 and CDR2 from the germline V gene are MDHEN and SYDVKM. Germline trimming cut 6 bases from V and 8 bases from J; bases unmatched to any gene: 2. The CDR3 region is CASSRGREKLFF. The CDR3 DNA follows: TGTGCCAGCAGCAGGGGGCGAGAAAAACTGTTTTTT. Full variable domain (outside the CDR3, taken from reference TRBV28 and TRBJ1-4): DVKVTQSSRYLVKRTGEKVFLECVQDMDHENMFWYRQDPGLGLRLIYFSYDVKMKEKGDIPEGYSVSREKKERFSLILESASTNQTSMYLCASSRGREKLFFGSGTQLSVL.

The V gene is TRBV3-1 (or the pseudogene TRBV3-2), the J gene TRBJ2-7; D gene unclear. V was shortened by 0 bases and J by 3 bases, with 6 bases between the two germline ends. The CDR3 has 13 residues. Germline V gives CDR1 LGHDT, CDR2 YNNKEL (reference sequence). For the CDR3, the DNA is TGTGCCAGCAGCCAAGATAGAGACTACGAGCAGTACTTC. Protein: CASSQDRDYEQYF.

The chain carries TRBV5-6 and TRBJ2-3; 12 bases map to TRBD2. J gave up 5 bases and V 4 bases, and 5 bases lay outside the gene matches. The V gene's germline CDR1 is SGHDT and CDR2 YYEEEE. The length of the CDR3 is 15 residues. In DNA, the CDR3 is TGTGCCAGCAGCCGGACTAGCGGGGCGAGAGATACGCAGTATTTT. This encodes CASSRTSGARDTQYF.

This clone was found once. The rearrangement links TRBV11-3 to TRBJ2-1, with TRBD1 matching over 9 bases. From germline, CDR1 is SGHNT and CDR2 YENEEA. The CDR3 loop spans 12 amino acids. V dropped 3 bases and J dropped 11; count of bases not matched to a gene: 2. The CDR3 DNA reads TGTGCCAGCAGCTTGGGACAGGGCAAGCAGTTCTTC. As protein: CASSLGQGKQFF.

This clone was picked up one time. The chain uses TRBV20-1 and TRBJ2-5, with no clear D. Germline CDR1 and CDR2: DFQATT and SNEGSKA (reference sequence). V was pared by 4 bases and J by 4 bases, with 19 bases between. The CDR3 is 15 residues long. CDR3 protein: CSANDVVSPRETQYF. As DNA, the CDR3 is TGCAGTGCTAATGACGTAGTATCCCCGCGAGAGACCCAGTACTTC.

The rearrangement links TRBV6-5 to TRBJ1-2; 9 bases are shared with TRBD1. J lost 4 bases, V lost 6 bases, and 9 bases had no gene match. In germline, CDR1 is MNHEY, CDR2 SVGAGI. The length of the CDR3 is 15 residues. CDR3 coding DNA: TGTGCCAGCAGGTTGGTGGGGACAGGGACCTATGGCTACACCTTC. Residues: CASRLVGTGTYGYTF.

V usage is TRBV2 and J usage is TRBJ2-1; D possibly corresponds to TRBD1 (6 bases). The germline V gene encodes CDR1 SNHLY and CDR2 FYNNEI. Trimming took off 4 bases at V and 2 bases at J, with 12 bases between the two ends. This CDR3 has 15 residues. The CDR3 coding sequence is TGTGCCAGCAGTGTAGGGGCAGGGGCCTACAATGAGCAGTTCTTC. It is translated as CASSVGAGAYNEQFF.

The V call is TRBV5-6, the J call TRBJ2-5, with TRBD2 as a possible D gene (5 bases). Trimming left V 3 bases short and J 5 bases short, with 14 bases between. CDR1 and CDR2 (germline): SGHDT, YYEEEE. The CDR3 loop spans 14 amino acids. The CDR3 DNA reads as TGTGCCAGCAGCTACCCCGGGGTACGGGAGACCCAGTACTTC. Encoded protein: CASSYPGVRETQYF.

This clone has only one observation. This chain connects TRBV5-1 to TRBJ1-1; weak D call: TRBD1 (6 bases). The CDR3 is 13 residues long. The V end was cut by 3 bases, the J end by 6 bases, with 12 bases between. Germline CDR1 reads SGHRS; CDR2 reads YFSETQ. This CDR3 reads CASSYQQGPEAFF. The CDR3 coding sequence is TGCGCCAGCAGCTATCAACAGGGCCCTGAAGCTTTCTTT.

Only one count was recorded for this clone. This chain connects TRBV18 to TRBJ2-1, with 9 nucleotides matching TRBD1. This CDR3 has 13 amino acids. The J segment lost 8 bases and the V segment lost 6 bases, leaving 5 bases of the junction unmatched. Germline lookup yields CDR1 KGHSH and CDR2 LQKENI. CDR3 sequence (DNA): TGTGCCAGCTCCCCCCGACAGGGGGATGAGCAGTTCTTC. This translates into CASSPRQGDEQFF.

The CDR3 region is CASSLTGEAFNEKLFF. The CDR3 nucleotides read TGTGCCAGCAGTTTAACAGGGGAGGCATTTAATGAAAAACTGTTTTTT. The chain employs TRBV27 and TRBJ1-4, with TRBD1 matching over 7 bases. There are 16 residues in the CDR3. The germline gives CDR1 MNHEY, CDR2 SMNVEV (reference sequence). V was clipped by 2 bases and J by 4 bases; unmatched bases: 7.

The V and J genes are TRBV5-1 and TRBJ2-3; 7 bases line up with TRBD2. The J segment lost 3 bases and the V segment lost 3 bases, leaving 1 base of the junction unmatched. The CDR3 has 13 residues. Germline V CDR1 and CDR2: SGHRS, YFSETQ. The CDR3 DNA follows: TGCGCCAGCAGCTCTAGCGGTACAGATACGCAGTATTTT. It encodes CASSSSGTDTQYF.

The chain couples TRBV27 to TRBJ2-7, with a tentative D call TRBD2 (6 bases). Between the trimmed V and J ends, which lost 0 bases and 3 bases, there was a span of 9 bases. Germline values: CDR1 MNHEY, CDR2 SMNVEV (reference sequence). The CDR3 totals 14 residues. CDR3: CASSLSAGGYEQYF. Here the CDR3 DNA reads TGTGCCAGCAGTTTATCCGCCGGGGGCTACGAGCAGTACTTC.

This clone showed up just once. The chain employs TRBV11-2 and TRBJ2-7; 7 positions match TRBD1. There are 14 residues in the CDR3. V gave up 6 bases and J gave up 3 bases; unmatched junction bases: 8. CDR1 SGHAT and CDR2 FQNNGV come from the germline V gene. The CDR3 spells CASSPRTGHYEQYV. The DNA of the CDR3 is TGTGCCAGCAGTCCTAGGACAGGTCACTACGAGCAGTACGTC.

This clone turned up a few times. The V gene is TRBV2, the J gene TRBJ1-6; D remains unclear. CDR3 length: 13 amino acids. The germline gives CDR1 SNHLY, CDR2 FYNNEI. Trimming cost V 6 bases and J 4 bases, with 7 bases left between them. The CDR3 sequence: CASREDYNSPLHF. The CDR3 DNA is TGTGCCAGCAGGGAGGATTATAATTCACCCCTCCACTTT. Together with reference TRBV2 and TRBJ1-6, the CDR3 gives the full variable domain: EPEVTQTPSHQVTQMGQEVILRCVPISNHLYFYWYRQILGQKVEFLVSFYNNEISEKSEIFDDQFSVERPDGSNFTLKIRSTKLEDSAMYFCASREDYNSPLHFGNGTRLTVT.

V gene TRBV5-4 combines with J gene TRBJ2-7; 9 bases map to TRBD2. CDR1 and CDR2 (germline): SGHNT, YYREEE (reference sequence). The CDR3 totals 12 residues. V was pared by 4 bases and J by 5 bases, with 1 base of the junction left unmatched. CDR3 sequence reads: CASSRLADEQYF. The CDR3 DNA follows: TGTGCCAGCAGCCGACTAGCGGACGAGCAGTACTTC.

This clone was counted a few times. This chain links TRBV4-1 with TRBJ2-1, with 8 positions matching TRBD2. The CDR3 consists of 16 residues. Germline V gene lookup returns CDR1 MGHRA and CDR2 YSYEKL. The junction had 7 bases not matched to a gene; V was cut back by 1 base and J by 5 bases. CDR3 loop: CASSQGGGGPDNEQFF. The CDR3 DNA sequence: TGCGCCAGCAGCCAAGGAGGCGGGGGGCCAGACAATGAGCAGTTCTTC.

This clone appeared a single time. This chain links TRBV6-5 with TRBJ1-2; unclear D gene. The V gene lost 7 bases and the J gene lost 2 bases, with 11 bases spanning the gap. The germline gives CDR1 MNHEY, CDR2 SVGAGI. The CDR3 sequence is 13 residues long. The CDR3 protein is CASTFSGNYGYTF. In DNA, the CDR3 is TGTGCCAGCACCTTCTCAGGAAACTATGGCTACACCTTC.

The chain couples TRBV19 to TRBJ2-2, with 7 bases aligning to TRBD2. Losses at the gene ends were 8 bases for V and 0 bases for J; bases not matched to a gene: 3. The germline gives CDR1 LNHDA, CDR2 SQIVND (reference sequence). The CDR3 covers 14 residues. CDR3 DNA sequence: TGTGCCAGTTCCGGGGGGACGAACACCGGGGAGCTGTTTTTT. It yields the protein CASSGGTNTGELFF.

The chain couples TRBV2 to TRBJ1-4; 8 nucleotides line up with TRBD1. V was pared by 4 bases and J by 4 bases, with 11 bases of the junction left unmatched. This CDR3 is 17 amino acids long. Germline V gene sequence: CDR1 SNHLY, CDR2 FYNNEI. Here the CDR3 reads CASSGRNRGNNNEKLFF. Here the CDR3 DNA reads TGTGCCAGCAGTGGGAGGAACAGGGGGAATAATAATGAAAAACTGTTTTTT. Based on the CDR3 plus reference TRBV2 and TRBJ1-4, the full variable domain is EPEVTQTPSHQVTQMGQEVILRCVPISNHLYFYWYRQILGQKVEFLVSFYNNEISEKSEIFDDQFSVERPDGSNFTLKIRSTKLEDSAMYFCASSGRNRGNNNEKLFFGSGTQLSVL.

This clone occurred once. The V gene is TRBV2, the J gene TRBJ2-2; D perhaps matches TRBD2 (5 bases). Germline V CDR1 and CDR2: SNHLY, FYNNEI. The CDR3 covers 18 residues. V was cut by 2 bases and J by 2 bases, with 18 bases left in between. The CDR3 reads CASSESGPQFFNTGELFF. As DNA, the CDR3 is TGTGCCAGCAGTGAAAGCGGTCCACAGTTTTTTAACACCGGGGAGCTGTTTTTT.

The CDR3 sequence is CASSHGGGGNSPLHF. The CDR3 DNA sequence: TGTGCCAGCAGCCACGGAGGGGGCGGAAATTCACCCCTCCACTTT. V gene TRBV6-6 combines with J gene TRBJ1-6; TRBD1 aligns across 7 bases. CDR1 MNHNY and CDR2 SVGAGI come from the germline V gene (reference sequence). V shed 6 bases and J 7 bases; nucleotides not matched to a gene: 9. The CDR3 is made up of 15 amino acids.

The V call is TRBV19, the J call TRBJ2-5; D remains ambiguous. Germline-derived CDR1 and CDR2 are LNHDA and SQIVND (reference sequence). Trimming removed 0 bases from V and 6 bases from J, with 11 bases in between. This CDR3 has 14 residues. CDR3 sequence: CASSIELRFKTQYF. CDR3 DNA: TGTGCCAGTAGTATAGAGCTCCGGTTTAAGACCCAGTACTTC.

In the case of this clone: Sequence at one end of the junction differs from germline and may be a read error. The chain couples TRBV3-1 (or the pseudogene TRBV3-2) to TRBJ2-2; D is perhaps TRBD2 (5 bases). The length of the CDR3 is 12 residues. Germline V lookup: CDR1 LGHDT, CDR2 YNNKEL (reference sequence). The CDR3 DNA reads TGTGCCAGCAGCCCCGAAGTCGGGGAACTGTTTTTT. Translation gives CASSPEVGELFF.

The CDR3 loop reads CASREKNTEAFF. The CDR3 DNA reads TGTGCCAGCAGAGAGAAGAACACTGAAGCTTTCTTT. The chain links TRBV7-9 to TRBJ1-1; D ambiguous. From germline, CDR1 is SEHNR and CDR2 FQNEAQ (reference sequence). This CDR3 is 12 amino acids long. The V end was cut by 6 bases, the J end by 1 base, with 6 bases between. The entire variable domain, with the rest obtained from reference TRBV7-9 and TRBJ1-1, is as follows: DTGVSQNPRHKITKRGQNVTFRCDPISEHNRLYWYRQTLGQGPEFLTYFQNEAQLEKSRLLSDRFSAERPKGSFSTLEIQRTEQGDSAMYLCASREKNTEAFFGQGTRLTVV.

The chain recombines TRBV11-1 with TRBJ2-1; tentatively, D is TRBD2 (6 bases). This CDR3 is built from 14 residues. From germline, CDR1 is SGHAT and CDR2 FQDESV (reference sequence). Trimming stripped 6 bases from V and 0 bases from J, with 9 bases between. CDR3 DNA sequence: TGTGCCAGCAGGGGCGGGGTCTCCTACAATGAGCAGTTCTTC. It is translated as CASRGGVSYNEQFF. Full variable domain (outside the CDR3, taken from reference TRBV11-1 and TRBJ2-1): EAEVAQSPRYKITEKSQAVAFWCDPISGHATLYWYRQILGQGPELLVQFQDESVVDDSQLPKDRFSAERLKGVDSTLKIQPAELGDSAMYLCASRGGVSYNEQFFGPGTRLTVL.

This chain uses TRBV11-3 with TRBJ2-1; TRBD2 aligns across 12 bases. Germline V gene lookup returns CDR1 SGHNT and CDR2 YENEEA. This CDR3 is 15 amino acids long. Trimming took 3 bases from V and 3 from J; bases not matched to a gene: 0. The CDR3 sequence: CASSLTSGSYNEQFF. CDR3 DNA: TGTGCCAGCAGCTTGACTAGCGGGAGCTACAATGAGCAGTTCTTC.

The rearrangement joins TRBV5-4 to TRBJ1-2, with 7 bases matching TRBD1. Germline V gene sequence: CDR1 SGHNT, CDR2 YYREEE (reference sequence). The CDR3 is made up of 17 amino acids. V shed 5 bases, J shed 9 bases, and the junction held 22 bases outside the gene matches. For the CDR3, the DNA is TGTGCCAGCAGAGACGTCCTTGGGACAGCGCTTAGTAGAAGCTACACCTTC. This translates into CASRDVLGTALSRSYTF.